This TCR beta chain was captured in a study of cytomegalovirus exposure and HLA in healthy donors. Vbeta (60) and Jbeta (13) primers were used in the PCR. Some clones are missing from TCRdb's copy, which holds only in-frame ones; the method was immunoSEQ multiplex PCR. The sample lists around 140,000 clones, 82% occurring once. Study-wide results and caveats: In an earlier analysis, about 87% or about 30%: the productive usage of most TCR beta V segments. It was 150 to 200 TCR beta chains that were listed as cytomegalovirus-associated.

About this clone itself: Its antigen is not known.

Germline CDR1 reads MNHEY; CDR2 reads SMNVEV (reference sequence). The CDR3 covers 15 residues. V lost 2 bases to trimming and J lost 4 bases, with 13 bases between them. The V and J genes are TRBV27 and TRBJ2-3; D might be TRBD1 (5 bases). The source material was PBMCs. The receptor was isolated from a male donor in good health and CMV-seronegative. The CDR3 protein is CASSLGAFVADTQYF. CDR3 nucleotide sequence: TGTGCCAGCAGTTTAGGGGCTTTCGTGGCAGATACGCAGTATTTT.